The 21 T cell receptor beta chains in this list originate from one sample, sequenced in a study of blood T cell repertoires in COVID-19. Sequenced by immunoSEQ multiplex PCR; TCRdb stores in-frame clones only, minus some. The repertoire consists of about 100,000 clones, with approximately 85% occurring once and the leading ten covering more than 2%. Input material: peripheral blood. The receptors shown here come from a human donor in a cohort sampled during active COVID-19.

The rearrangement links TRBV19 to TRBJ2-1; 11 bases are shared with TRBD2. J gave up 3 bases and V 2 bases, and 12 bases lay outside the gene matches. Germline CDR1 and CDR2: LNHDA and SQIVND (reference sequence). The CDR3 is made up of 19 amino acids. CDR3 nucleotide sequence: TGTGCCAGTAGTATAACTCCAGCGTCGGGACTAGCGGACTACAATGAGCAGTTCTTC. Translation gives CASSITPASGLADYNEQFF.

In DNA, the CDR3 is TGTGCCAGCAGCTTAGTAGCGGGAGAGGGGGATACGCAGTATTTT. Translation gives CASSLVAGEGDTQYF. The chain has TRBV11-1 and TRBJ2-3, with 9 bases identical to TRBD2. The CDR3 spans 15 residues. CDR1 SGHAT and CDR2 FQDESV come from the germline V gene (reference sequence). The junction had 5 bases not matched to a gene; V was cut back by 1 base and J by 6 bases.

The chain recombines TRBV19 with TRBJ1-1, with 7 bases matching TRBD1. J was trimmed by 7 bases and V by 7 bases; bases with no gene match: 6. Germline CDR1 LNHDA, CDR2 SQIVND (reference sequence). The CDR3 runs 12 residues. The CDR3 DNA follows: TGTGCCAGTAACAGGGGAGATCTTGAAGCTTTCTTT. Translated: CASNRGDLEAFF.

The J gene is TRBJ1-2, the V gene TRBV6-5; D is possibly TRBD1 (5 bases). CDR3 length: 15 amino acids. Germline V gives CDR1 MNHEY, CDR2 SVGAGI. V was pared by 5 bases and J by 13 bases, with 26 bases between. The CDR3 DNA is TGTGCCAGCAGTACTGCCGAGGCGGGACCCGGCCGGGGCACCTTC. Residues: CASSTAEAGPGRGTF.

This clone was seen once. V gene TRBV3-1 (or the pseudogene TRBV3-2) combines with J gene TRBJ1-5, with D tentatively TRBD1 (5 bases). Trimming took 4 bases from V and 7 from J, leaving 17 bases between them. From germline, CDR1 is LGHDT and CDR2 YNNKEL (reference sequence). This CDR3 region has 15 residues. The CDR3 sequence is CASSPRGGGGQPQHF. CDR3 bases: TGTGCCAGCAGCCCGCGGGGCGGGGGGGGGCAGCCCCAGCATTTT.

The gene calls are TRBV5-1 and TRBJ2-1; 11 nucleotides line up with TRBD2. Germline V gives CDR1 SGHRS, CDR2 YFSETQ. The CDR3 sequence is 16 residues long. J gave up 4 bases and V 3 bases, and 6 bases lay outside the gene matches. The CDR3 DNA is TGCGCCAGCAGCTCGGAACCTAGCGGGGGGTACAATGAGCAGTTCTTC. This gives the protein CASSSEPSGGYNEQFF.

The chain joins TRBV29-1 to TRBJ2-6; TRBD2 might be the D (6 bases). The CDR3 runs 14 residues. Trimming stripped 1 base from V and 4 bases from J, with 8 bases between. Germline CDR1 SQVTM, CDR2 ANQGSEA. The chain's CDR3 is CSVEGDSGANVLTF. In nucleotides, the CDR3 is TGCAGCGTTGAAGGGGACTCCGGGGCCAACGTCCTGACTTTC.

This chain connects TRBV30 to TRBJ2-3; a weak D match, TRBD2 (5 bases). Deletions cut 2 bases from V and 2 bases from J, with 8 bases between. Looked up from germline, CDR1 is GTSNPN and CDR2 is SVGIG (reference sequence). The CDR3 extends over 13 amino acids. CDR3 coding DNA: TGTGCCTGGAGTCGGAGGTCCACAGATACGCAGTATTTT. Translating gives CAWSRRSTDTQYF.

V and J are TRBV5-4 and TRBJ2-3; D call uncertain. The CDR3 loop spans 14 amino acids. Germline assignment: CDR1 SGHNT and CDR2 YYREEE (reference sequence). V was pared by 0 bases and J by 3 bases, with 8 bases between. CDR3 loop: CASSLVAETDTQYF. In DNA form, the CDR3 reads TGTGCCAGCAGCTTGGTGGCAGAAACAGATACGCAGTATTTT.

This clone was seen a handful of times. The chain couples TRBV18 to TRBJ2-7, with D maybe TRBD1 (6 bases). This CDR3 region has 15 residues. Germline loops: CDR1 KGHSH, CDR2 LQKENI. V lost 2 bases and J 7 bases, leaving 18 bases between the germline ends. The CDR3 loop reads CASSPSTGTIFEQYF. The CDR3 nucleotides read TGTGCCAGCTCACCATCGACCGGGACAATTTTTGAGCAGTACTTC.

The CDR3 DNA is TGTGCCAGCAGCCAGCGACAGGGATTTGAGGATTCACCCCTCCACTTT. This encodes CASSQRQGFEDSPLHF. The chain combines TRBV4-2 with TRBJ1-6, with 7 bases fitting TRBD1. The CDR3 extends over 16 amino acids. Germline CDR1 is LGHNA and CDR2 is YNFKEQ. Germline trimming cut 3 bases from V and 8 bases from J; bases unmatched to any gene: 10.

The chain has TRBV28 and TRBJ1-4; D gene uncertain. Germline CDR1 reads MDHEN; CDR2 reads SYDVKM. The ends were cut back, 3 bases at V and 2 bases at J, with 10 bases in the middle. This CDR3 has 15 residues. The CDR3 loop reads CASSLPRSTNEKLFF. In DNA, the CDR3 is TGTGCCAGCAGTTTGCCCAGATCCACTAATGAAAAACTGTTTTTT.

This clone was found a few times. The V and J genes are TRBV28 and TRBJ1-5; D gene ambiguous. Trimming shortened V by 4 bases and J by 2 bases, and 12 bases separated the two germline ends. This CDR3 region has 15 residues. Germline V CDR1 and CDR2: MDHEN, SYDVKM. The CDR3 region has the DNA TGTGCCAGCAGTTGGAGTGCCGGAGGCAATCAGCCCCAGCATTTT. As protein: CASSWSAGGNQPQHF.

This chain uses TRBV6-2 or TRBV6-3 with TRBJ1-3, with 8 bases lining up with TRBD1. After removal of 6 bases from V and 4 bases from J, the junction contained 8 bases not matched to a gene. The CDR3 has 15 residues. In germline, CDR1 is MNHEY, CDR2 SVGEGT. DNA for the CDR3: TGTGCCAGCAGCTCGACAGGGGTGGGGGGAAACACCATATATTTT. Translating it yields CASSSTGVGGNTIYF.

The chain combines TRBV28 with TRBJ1-1, with D maybe TRBD1 (6 bases). The CDR3 extends over 12 amino acids. Germline CDR1 and CDR2: MDHEN and SYDVKM. Trimming cost V 6 bases and J 6 bases, with 11 bases left between them. Here the CDR3 reads CASRLQGAEAFF. The CDR3 nucleotides read TGTGCCAGCAGACTACAGGGCGCTGAAGCTTTCTTT.

This clone occurred a few times. The rearrangement uses TRBV19 and TRBJ2-3, with 11 positions matching TRBD2. After removal of 1 base from V and 8 bases from J, the junction contained 8 bases not matched to a gene. This CDR3 has 16 amino acids. CDR1 is LNHDA, CDR2 SQIVND, per germline (reference sequence). The CDR3 DNA reads TGTGCCAGTAGTATAGGGGGTAAACTAGCGGGAGCTACGCAGTATTTT. This gives the protein CASSIGGKLAGATQYF. The whole variable domain, remainder taken from reference TRBV19 and TRBJ2-3, is DGGITQSPKYLFRKEGQNVTLSCEQNLNHDAMYWYRQDPGQGLRLIYYSQIVNDFQKGDIAEGYSVSREKKESFPLTVTSAQKNPTAFYLCASSIGGKLAGATQYFGPGTRLTVL.

With regard to this clone: A read error may produce the germline difference seen at one junction end. This chain joins TRBV28 and TRBJ2-5, with TRBD1 matching 9 bases. There are 12 residues in the CDR3. In germline, CDR1 is MDHEN, CDR2 SYDVKM. In DNA, the CDR3 is TGTGCCAGCAGTTTGCTTGGGGACAGGGAGGACTTC. Translation gives CASSLLGDREDF. Supplemented by reference TRBV28 and TRBJ2-5, the full variable domain reads DVKVTQSSRYLVKRTGEKVFLECVQDMDHENMFWYRQDPGLGLRLIYFSYDVKMKEKGDIPEGYSVSREKKERFSLILESASTNQTSMYLCASSLLGDREDFGPGTRLLVL.

V usage is TRBV19 and J usage is TRBJ1-5, with 7 positions matching TRBD1. CDR3 length: 16 residues. Germline V CDR1 and CDR2: LNHDA, SQIVND (reference sequence). Trimming cost V 6 bases and J 0 bases; bases outside gene matches: 8. CDR3 DNA: TGTGCCAGTAGGCGACAGGGTCCAGATAGCAATCAGCCCCAGCATTTT. Translation: CASRRQGPDSNQPQHF.

V and J are TRBV5-1 and TRBJ1-5; D is ambiguous. Trimming removed 1 base at V and 2 bases at J, with 13 bases between. The CDR3 extends over 16 amino acids. The germline V gene has CDR1 SGHRS and CDR2 YFSETQ. The CDR3 coding sequence is TGCGCCAGCAGCTTGATTCCAGGTGGTGGCAATCAGCCCCAGCATTTT. This translates into CASSLIPGGGNQPQHF.

This chain connects TRBV6-5 to TRBJ2-1; 7 bases fit TRBD1. Germline lookup yields CDR1 MNHEY and CDR2 SVGAGI. J was trimmed by 1 base and V by 10 bases; bases with no gene match: 10. This CDR3 is 15 amino acids long. The CDR3 spells CATTRDSPSYNEQFF. In DNA form, the CDR3 reads TGTGCCACCACCAGGGACAGCCCGTCCTACAATGAGCAGTTCTTC.

This clone was seen once. The chain links TRBV30 to TRBJ2-7; D is unclear. The CDR3 sequence is 11 residues long. V shed 2 bases and J shed 4 bases, with 6 bases lying between them. Germline values: CDR1 GTSNPN, CDR2 SVGIG (reference sequence). The CDR3 DNA reads as TGTGCCTGGAGTTCCCCTTACGAGCAGTACTTC. Protein sequence: CAWSSPYEQYF.